The TCR beta chain under discussion was sequenced for a study of regulatory T cells in long-lasting Graves disease. Whole-study context: The study enrolled newly diagnosed Graves' patients on antithyroid drugs under 3 months.

Whole-study results and caveats: Gene preferences differed: TRBV28, TRBJ1-2, TRBJ2-5 in persistent cases. Persistent patients had a count of shared public clonotypes (approximately 3,000) that exceeded that of new patients (almost 1,000).

Time point indicated: newly diagnosed GD, antithyroid drugs for less than 3 months. The TCR library was made from RNA extracted from PBMCs. TCR beta libraries were built with iRepertoire HTBI primers and Arm-PCR of CDR3 regions. TCRdb called the multiplex PCR reads again in MiXCR, with one record for every CDR3 protein. Among fewer than 350,000 distinct CDR3 sequences listed, more than 15% were seen once. This CDR3 contains 16 residues. CDR1 and CDR2 (germline): MNHNS, SASEGT. Worth noting for this clonotype: Its antigen is unidentified. One junction end does not reproduce the germline sequence, and a read error may be involved.

This sequence originates from a female donor with Graves disease. The J gene is TRBJ2-3, the V gene TRBV6-1; 10 nucleotides match TRBD2. Source: peripheral blood mononuclear cells (PBMCs), taken at new diagnosis, from a patient treated with antithyroid drugs. CDR3 region: CAGSLTPSGSSDTQYF. CDR3 DNA: TGTGCCGGCAGCCTTACCCCTAGCGGGAGTTCAGATACGCAGTATTTT.